The T cell receptor (beta chain) under discussion was sequenced for a study of T cell responses to AZD1222 COVID-19 vaccine. Clones were read by immunoSEQ multiplex PCR, and TCRdb kept only the in-frame ones, dropping some. The table lists 100,000 to 150,000 clones, over 90% of them singletons. Trimming took 1 base from V and 4 from J; bases not matched to a gene: 8. The germline V gene has CDR1 MNHEY and CDR2 SMNVEV (reference sequence). The CDR3 has 17 residues. The specimen comprised peripheral blood, sampled on day 0 of AZD1222 vaccination. J is TRBJ1-2 and V is TRBV27; 11 nucleotides align to TRBD1. The source of this sequence is an adult in good health. CDR3 sequence reads: CASSLWGGTGGSYGYTF. The CDR3 DNA follows: TGTGCCAGCAGTTTATGGGGCGGGACAGGGGGTTCCTATGGCTACACCTTC.